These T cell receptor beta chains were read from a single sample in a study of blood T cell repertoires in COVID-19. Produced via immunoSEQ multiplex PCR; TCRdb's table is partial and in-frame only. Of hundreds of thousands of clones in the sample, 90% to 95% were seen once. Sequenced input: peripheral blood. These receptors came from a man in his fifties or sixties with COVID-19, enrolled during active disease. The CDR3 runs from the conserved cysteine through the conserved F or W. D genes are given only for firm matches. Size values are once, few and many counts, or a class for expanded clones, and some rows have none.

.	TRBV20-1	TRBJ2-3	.	TGCAGTGCTAGTAATCGTTTCAGGGGTGATACGCAGTATTTT	CSASNRFRGDTQYF
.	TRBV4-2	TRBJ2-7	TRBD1	TGTGCCAGCAGCCCACAACAGGGGGCGAAACTCCAATATTTCTACGAGCAGTACTTC	CASSPQQGAKLQYFYEQYF
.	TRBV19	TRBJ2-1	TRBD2	TGTGCCAGTAGTACCGGGACTAGCGGAGTCGATGAGCAGTTCTTC	CASSTGTSGVDEQFF
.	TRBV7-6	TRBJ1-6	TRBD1	TGTGCCAGCAGCTTAGGGACAGGGGGCGTTTATAATTCACCCCTCCACTTT	CASSLGTGGVYNSPLHF
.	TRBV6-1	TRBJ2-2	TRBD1	TGTGCCAGCAGTGAGGACAGGGCCCACACCGGGGAGCTGTTTTTT	CASSEDRAHTGELFF
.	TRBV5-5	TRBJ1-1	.	TGTGCCAGCAGCTTCTTGAACACTGAAGCTTTCTTT	CASSFLNTEAFF
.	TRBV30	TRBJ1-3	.	TGTGCCTGGAGTAGATACCAGGGGACGCGTGGAAACACCATATATTTT	CAWSRYQGTRGNTIYF
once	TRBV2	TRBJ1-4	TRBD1	TGTGCCAGCAGTAGTGGGACAGGGGGTGAAAAACTGTTTTTT	CASSSGTGGEKLFF
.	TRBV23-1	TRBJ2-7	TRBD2	TGCGCCAGCAGTCAATGTGAAGGGAGGGGAGGGGAGCAGTACTTC	CASSQCEGRGGEQYF
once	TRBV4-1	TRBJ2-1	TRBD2	TGCGCCAGCAGTCCAAGACTAGCGGGGGGACTCAATGAGCAGTTCTTC	CASSPRLAGGLNEQFF
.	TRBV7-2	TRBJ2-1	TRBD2	TGTGCCAGTAGGACTAGCTTCGGGGCTGAGCAGTTCTTC	CASRTSFGAEQFF
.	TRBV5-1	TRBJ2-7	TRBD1	TGCGCCAGCAGCCCCGACAGGGGGAGTTACGAGCAGTACTTC	CASSPDRGSYEQYF
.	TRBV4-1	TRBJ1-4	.	TGCGCCAGCAGCCAAGATCGATTCGGCGGGGGCGTTGATGAAAAACTGTTTTTT	CASSQDRFGGGVDEKLFF
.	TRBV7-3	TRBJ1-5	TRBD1	TGTGCCAGCAGCCTCCCACCCTTAGGCGGGACAGAACGCTCCCACGATCAGCCCCAGCATTTT	CASSLPPLGGTERSHDQPQHF
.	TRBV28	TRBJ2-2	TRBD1	TGTGCCAGCAGGAATTCCGGACAGGGAGCGGCCGGGGAGCTGTTTTTT	CASRNSGQGAAGELFF
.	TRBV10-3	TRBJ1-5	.	TGTGCCATCAGTGGGGAACAGGGCAATCAGCCCCAGCATTTT	CAISGEQGNQPQHF
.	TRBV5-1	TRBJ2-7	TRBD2	TGCGCCAGCAGCTTGGAGGTAGCGGGAACGCCTGGCTACGAGCAGTACTTC	CASSLEVAGTPGYEQYF
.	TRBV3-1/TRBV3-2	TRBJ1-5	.	TGTGCCAGCAGCCATTGGGCTCAGCCCCAGCATTTT	CASSHWAQPQHF
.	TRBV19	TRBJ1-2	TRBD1	TGTGCCAGTACCGAGACCGGGACAGGGGAAGGCTACACCTTC	CASTETGTGEGYTF
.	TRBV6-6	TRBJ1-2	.	TGTGCCAGCAGTTACGAAGGACAGTTAGCTAACTATGGCTACACCTTC	CASSYEGQLANYGYTF
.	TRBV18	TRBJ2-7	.	TGTGCCAGCTCACCAGAGCGCTACGAGCAGTACTTC	CASSPERYEQYF
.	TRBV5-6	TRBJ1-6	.	TGTGCCAGCAGCTCTGGCACAAATTCACCCCTCCACTTT	CASSSGTNSPLHF
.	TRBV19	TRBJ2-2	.	TGTGCCAGTAGTAAGCGCCCCTACACCGGGGAGCTGTTTTTT	CASSKRPYTGELFF
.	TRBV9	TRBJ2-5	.	TGTGCCAGCAGCGTAATGGCAACGGGTCAAGAGACCCAGTACTTC	CASSVMATGQETQYF
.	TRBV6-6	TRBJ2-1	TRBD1	TGTGCCAGCACCCCTCAGCAGGGGGCTTTGTTCTTC	CASTPQQGALFF
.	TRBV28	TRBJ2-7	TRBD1	TGTGCCAGCAGTTCATCCCGACAGGGGGCCTACGAGCAGTACTTC	CASSSSRQGAYEQYF